The T cell receptor (beta chain) under discussion was sequenced for a study of Graves' ophthalmopathy and Graves' hyperthyroidism. V lost 7 bases, J lost 2 bases, and 12 bases lay in between. The CDR3 runs 14 residues. Beta-chain TCR CDR3 regions were amplified from RNA transcripts. The first-round RT-PCR employed HTBI primers together with the Qiagen OneStep RT-PCR kit. A multiplex PCR was then performed as the second round. TCRdb reprocessed the multiplex PCR reads via MiXCR and lists one record per CDR3 protein. The data show more than 1,000,000 distinct CDR3 sequences, 36% seen once. The rearrangement joins TRBV12-3 or TRBV12-4 to TRBJ1-3; D may be TRBD1 (6 bases). Sequencing was done on a sample of peripheral blood or thyroid tissue (not recorded which). This receptor was taken from an adult man with Graves' hyperthyroidism. CDR3: CASTPTGPGNTIYF. The DNA of the CDR3 is TGTGCCAGCACCCCTACAGGGCCTGGAAACACCATATATTTT.